This T cell receptor (beta chain) was documented in a study of blood T cell repertoires in COVID-19. Each participant's cohort was designated according to participant-reported clinical history. In the original analysis: Reference gene primer amplification gave estimated nucleated cell counts. Clones were read by immunoSEQ multiplex PCR, and TCRdb kept only the in-frame ones, dropping some. V, J and clone size reflect that table, while D and trimming were determined from the DNA. The top ten hold 2.5% to 3% of the sample, which has about 240,000 clones, approximately 88% seen once. Sequencing was done on a sample of PBMCs or T cells enriched from blood (not recorded which). This TCR was recovered from a woman in her 30s with acute COVID-19.

CDR3 bases: TGTGCCAGTTTCCTAAAGGGCATGGGGCTGGACGAGCAGTACTTC. Translated, it gives CASFLKGMGLDEQYF. The chain links TRBV7-2 to TRBJ2-7; D is perhaps TRBD1 (5 bases). Per the germline V gene, CDR1 is SGHTA and CDR2 is FQGNSA. The CDR3 sequence is 15 residues long. The germline V and J ends were trimmed by 9 bases and 5 bases, with 23 bases remaining between them.